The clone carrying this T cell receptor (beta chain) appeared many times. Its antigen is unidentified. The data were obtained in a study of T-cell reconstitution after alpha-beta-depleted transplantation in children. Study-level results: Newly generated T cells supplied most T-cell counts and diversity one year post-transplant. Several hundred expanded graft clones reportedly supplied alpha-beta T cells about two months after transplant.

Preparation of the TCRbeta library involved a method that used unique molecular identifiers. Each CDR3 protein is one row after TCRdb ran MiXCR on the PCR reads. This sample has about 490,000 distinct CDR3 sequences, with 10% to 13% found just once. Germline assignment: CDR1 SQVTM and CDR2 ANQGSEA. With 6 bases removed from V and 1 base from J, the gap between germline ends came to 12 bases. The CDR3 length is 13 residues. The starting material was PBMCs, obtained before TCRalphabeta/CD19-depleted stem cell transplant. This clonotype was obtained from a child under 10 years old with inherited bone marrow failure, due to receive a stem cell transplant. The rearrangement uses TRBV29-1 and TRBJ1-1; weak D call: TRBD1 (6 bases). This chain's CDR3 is CSVRGGWNTEAFF. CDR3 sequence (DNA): TGCAGCGTAAGGGGGGGCTGGAACACTGAAGCTTTCTTT.